This is a list of T cell receptor delta chains from one sample in a study of gamma-delta T cells after stem cell transplantation. TCRdb called clones from the RT-PCR reads again using CATT. The sample has 13,000 to 15,000 delta-chain clones; roughly 32% are singletons. The material sequenced was gamma-delta T cells. The origin of the receptors is a human donor. It is not recorded whose cells these are; they may come from a transplant donor. The CDR3 runs from the conserved cysteine through the conserved F or W. The order of the fields is J gene, clone size, D gene, V gene, CDR3 protein, CDR3 DNA. The D gene is left open where the match is weak. Only part of the rows carry a size: once, few, many, or a class if the clone is expanded.

TRDJ1	few	NA	TRDV1	CALGAMGHFLLLGDPRYTDKLIF	TGTGCTCTTGGGGCTATGGGGCACTTCCTACTACTGGGGGACCCCCGGTACACCGATAAACTCATCTTT
TRDJ1	NA	TRDD3	TRDV2	CACDPYWGTTYTDKLIF	TGTGCCTGTGACCCTTACTGGGGGACAACGTACACCGATAAACTCATCTTT
TRDJ1	NA	NA	TRDV1	CALGENEFPTHTLLGIPLYTDKLIF	TGTGCTCTTGGGGAAAACGAATTTCCTACCCATACCTTACTGGGGATCCCTTTGTACACCGATAAACTCATCTTT
TRDJ1	NA	TRDD3	TRDV3	CAFFSRLPNLGKMGDRGADKLIF	TGTGCCTTTTTTAGTCGTCTGCCTAACCTTGGAAAGATGGGGGATAGGGGCGCCGATAAACTCATCTTT
TRDJ2	few	NA	TRDV3	CAYPFSGGIALTAQLFF	TGTGCCTATCCCTTTTCCGGGGGTATCGCTTTGACAGCACAACTCTTCTTT
TRDJ3	few	TRDD3	TRDV1	CALGSSFLWLGDTRGAWDTRQMFF	TGTGCTCTTGGGTCATCCTTCCTTTGGCTGGGGGATACAAGGGGAGCCTGGGACACCCGACAGATGTTTTTC
TRDJ1	NA	TRDD3	TRAV29/DV5	CAASYGLTYWGPHTDKLIF	TGTGCCGCAAGCTACGGTTTAACGTACTGGGGGCCTCACACCGATAAACTCATCTTT
TRDJ3	few	TRDD3	TRDV2	CACDTVGSGGHGSSWDTRQMFF	TGTGCCTGTGACACCGTTGGTTCTGGGGGCCATGGAAGCTCCTGGGACACCCGACAGATGTTTTTC
TRDJ1	few	NA	TRDV2	CACDATLRGSTDKLIF	TGTGCCTGTGACGCTACGTTACGGGGATCCACCGATAAACTCATCTTT
TRDJ2	NA	NA	TRDV2	CACGDLTLTAQLFF	TGTGCCTGTGGGGATCTCACTTTGACAGCACAACTCTTCTTT
TRDJ1	NA	TRDD3	TRDV3	CAFRPTDLGDTGTDKLIF	TGTGCCTTTCGCCCTACGGACCTGGGGGATACTGGCACCGATAAACTCATCTTT
TRDJ1	NA	NA	TRDV3	CASDVSSDNLIF	TGTGCCTCCGATGTGAGTTCCGATAACCTCATCTTT
TRDJ1	NA	NA	TRDV3	CAFGLCGTYTDKLIF	TGTGCCTTTGGCCTCTGTGGTACTTACACCGATAAACTCATCTTT
TRDJ1	few	TRDD3	TRDV1	CALGELTVGDTRCTDKLIF	TGTGCTCTTGGGGAACTAACCGTGGGGGATACGCGGTGTACCGATAAACTCATCTTT
TRDJ1	NA	NA	TRDV2	CACDRPILYLRLLGDSPNKLIF	TGTGCCTGTGACCGACCCATCCTCTACCTCCGGCTACTGGGTGACTCCCCTAATAAACTCATCTTT
TRDJ1	NA	TRDD3	TRDV1	CALGEPWGDTDKLIF	TGTGCTCTTGGGGAACCCTGGGGGGACACCGATAAACTCATCTTT
TRDJ1	NA	NA	TRDV2	CACEEISGVRGNTDKLIF	TGTGCCTGTGAAGAAATTTCGGGTGTACGGGGGAACACCGATAAACTCATCTTT
TRDJ1	few	TRDD2	TRDV1	CALGAGGLPSYVVRGYTDKLIF	TGTGCTCTTGGGGCCGGGGGGCTGCCTTCCTACGTCGTTAGGGGATACACCGATAAACTCATCTTT
TRDJ3	NA	NA	TRDV2	CACDLRAGGLPWDTRQMFF	TGTGCCTGTGACCTCCGGGCAGGGGGACTCCCCTGGGACACCCGACAGATGTTTTTC
TRDJ1	NA	TRDD3	TRDV2	CACDLDSNWGIHPYTDTLIF	TGTGCCTGTGACTTGGACTCTAACTGGGGGATACACCCGTACACCGATACACTCATCTTT
TRDJ1	NA	TRDD3	TRDV3	CAFTQYWGKDKLIF	TGTGCCTTTACCCAGTACTGGGGGAAAGATAAACTCATCTTT
TRDJ3	NA	NA	TRDV1	CALGERVRGTLRSSWDTRQMFF	TGTGCTCTTGGGGAACGAGTAAGAGGGACCCTCCGTAGCTCCTGGGACACCCGACAGATGTTTTTC
TRDJ1	few	TRDD3	TRDV3	CAAGNSPHWGIRQGPYTDKLIF	TGTGCCGCCGGAAATTCCCCTCACTGGGGGATACGCCAAGGACCGTACACCGATAAACTCATCTTT
TRDJ3	few	TRDD3	TRDV1	CALGDSPCLRGYPLSWDTRQMFF	TGTGCTCTTGGGGACTCCCCATGCCTCCGGGGATACCCCCTCTCCTGGGACACCCGACAGATGTTTTTC
TRDJ1	NA	TRDD3	TRDV2	CACDTAYWGTYTDKLIF	TGTGCCTGTGACACTGCATACTGGGGGACATACACCGATAAACTCATCTTT
TRDJ1	NA	NA	TRDV1	CALGDYFLRGYADKLIF	TGTGCTCTTGGGGATTACTTCCTACGAGGATACGCCGATAAACTCATCTTT
TRDJ1	few	TRDD3	TRDV2	CACDTVLGDTSTDKLIF	TGTGCCTGTGACACCGTACTGGGGGATACGAGCACCGATAAACTCATCTTT
TRDJ1	NA	TRDD3	TRDV2	CACVGWLGDTTDKLIF	TGTGCCTGTGTAGGTTGGCTGGGGGATACGACCGATAAACTCATCTTT